This T cell receptor beta chain is from a study of blood T cell repertoires in COVID-19. Study in general: From the United States, Italy and Spain came samples of acute and convalescent COVID-19. Sources were T cells, B-cell-depleted T cells, or PBMCs; the material itself was cDNA or gDNA.

How the authors handled the data: Cell counts per sample came from amplifying reference gene primers. The method was immunoSEQ multiplex PCR; TCRdb's version includes in-frame clones alone and lacks a portion of them. D and trimming were read from the DNA, whereas the V and J calls and clone size are those reported in that table. The sample contains 250,000 to 350,000 clones, 85% to 90% of which appear only once. Seattle patients were enrolled while actively infected and followed longitudinally. Germline V gene data show CDR1 as SGHRS and CDR2 as YFSETQ. The CDR3 is 13 residues long. V was pared by 4 bases and J by 6 bases, with 13 bases between.

The sequenced sample was peripheral blood. This chain uses TRBV5-1 with TRBJ1-1; unclear D gene. The source is a woman aged 45-60 years with COVID-19, enrolled during active disease. Written as DNA, the CDR3 is TGCGCCAGCAGCGCCCATTTTGCGGCTGAAGCTTTCTTT. It codes for CASSAHFAAEAFF. Complete variable domain (other parts from reference TRBV5-1 and TRBJ1-1): KAGVTQTPRYLIKTRGQQVTLSCSPISGHRSVSWYQQTPGQGLQFLFEYFSETQRNKGNFPGRFSGRQFSNSRSEMNVSTLELGDSALYLCASSAHFAAEAFFGQGTRLTVV.